This entry lists 25 T cell receptor beta chains sequenced from one sample in a study of blood T cell repertoires in COVID-19. The protocol was immunoSEQ multiplex PCR, while the TCRdb copy is restricted to in-frame clones and leaves out a portion. This sample has about 300,000 clones; approximately 93% occur once, and the top ten carry approximately 2.1%. Sample: peripheral blood. Every receptor here comes from a woman in her 30s with COVID-19, enrolled during active disease.

This chain uses TRBV27 with TRBJ1-1; 7 positions match TRBD1. The CDR3 length is 15 residues. Trimming took 5 bases from V and 4 from J; bases not matched to a gene: 10. Germline lookup yields CDR1 MNHEY and CDR2 SMNVEV (reference sequence). CDR3 amino acids: CASSRDRVGGTEAFF. In DNA form, the CDR3 reads TGTGCCAGCAGTCGAGACAGGGTAGGCGGCACTGAAGCTTTCTTT.

The chain has TRBV5-4 and TRBJ2-2; D may be TRBD2 (5 bases). From germline, CDR1 is SGHNT and CDR2 YYREEE (reference sequence). Trimming removed 0 bases from V and 6 bases from J, with 9 bases in between. This CDR3 is 14 amino acids long. In DNA, the CDR3 is TGTGCCAGCAGCTTGGGAGGGAAGCCCGGGGAGCTGTTTTTT. Amino acids: CASSLGGKPGELFF. The whole variable domain, filled in from reference TRBV5-4 and TRBJ2-2, reads ETGVTQSPTHLIKTRGQQVTLRCSSQSGHNTVSWYQQALGQGPQFIFQYYREEENGRGNFPPRFSGLQFPNYSSELNVNALELDDSALYLCASSLGGKPGELFFGEGSRLTVL.

This sequence joins TRBV2 and TRBJ1-3, with a weak D call TRBD1 (6 bases). CDR1 is SNHLY, CDR2 FYNNEI, per germline. With 6 bases removed from V and 0 bases from J, the gap between germline ends came to 15 bases. The CDR3 length is 16 residues. CDR3 amino acids: CASRGAGTPSGNTIYF. The CDR3 DNA is TGTGCCAGCAGGGGGGCCGGGACACCCTCTGGAAACACCATATATTTT. Based on the CDR3 plus reference TRBV2 and TRBJ1-3, the full variable domain is EPEVTQTPSHQVTQMGQEVILRCVPISNHLYFYWYRQILGQKVEFLVSFYNNEISEKSEIFDDQFSVERPDGSNFTLKIRSTKLEDSAMYFCASRGAGTPSGNTIYFGEGSWLTVV.

The rearrangement joins TRBV4-1 to TRBJ1-1, with D maybe TRBD1 (6 bases). CDR3 size: 15 residues. CDR1 and CDR2 from the germline V gene are MGHRA and YSYEKL. Trimming stripped 4 bases from V and 2 bases from J, with 14 bases between. CDR3 bases: TGCGCCAGCAGCCCTTTCAGGGGAACTAACACTGAAGCTTTCTTT. Its translation is CASSPFRGTNTEAFF.

V and J are TRBV6-5 and TRBJ1-1; D may be TRBD1 (6 bases). Trimming stripped 8 bases from V and 7 bases from J, with 17 bases between. The CDR3 runs to 13 residues. CDR1 and CDR2 from the germline V gene are MNHEY and SVGAGI. The chain's CDR3 is CASAPGQSGEAFF. The DNA of the CDR3 is TGTGCCAGCGCGCCTGGACAGTCAGGTGAAGCTTTCTTT.

The gene calls are TRBV19 and TRBJ2-1; D is possibly TRBD2 (6 bases). V lost 5 bases and J lost 5, with 13 bases in between. Germline-derived CDR1 and CDR2 are LNHDA and SQIVND (reference sequence). The CDR3 totals 14 residues. CDR3 sequence reads: CASSEIAADNEQFF. The CDR3 nucleotides are TGTGCCAGTAGTGAAATAGCGGCGGACAATGAGCAGTTCTTC.

This sequence joins TRBV30 and TRBJ2-5; weak D call: TRBD2 (6 bases). Trimming stripped 0 bases from V and 1 base from J, with 12 bases between. CDR1 is GTSNPN, CDR2 SVGIG, per germline (reference sequence). CDR3 length equals 15 residues. The CDR3 nucleotides read TGTGCCTGGAGTGTAAAAGGGACTCTCCAAGAGACCCAGTACTTC. This encodes CAWSVKGTLQETQYF.

The chain links TRBV6-5 to TRBJ2-1, with 9 bases identical to TRBD1. The junction had 6 bases not matched to a gene; V was cut back by 6 bases and J by 3 bases. Germline CDR1 is MNHEY and CDR2 is SVGAGI. CDR3 length: 15 amino acids. The CDR3 sequence is CASSNGQGYYNEQFF. The CDR3 DNA reads TGTGCCAGCAGCAACGGACAGGGGTACTACAATGAGCAGTTCTTC.

The rearrangement links TRBV28 to TRBJ1-5; 11 positions match TRBD1. There are 16 residues in the CDR3. The germline V gene has CDR1 MDHEN and CDR2 SYDVKM. The trim removed 2 bases at V and 6 bases at J, leaving 6 bases unmatched. The DNA for the CDR3 is TGTGCCAGCAGTTTAATGAGCGGGACAGGGGGTCAGCCCCAGCATTTT. It specifies CASSLMSGTGGQPQHF.

The chain carries TRBV6-1 and TRBJ1-2, with D possibly TRBD1 on 6 matching bases. The V end lost 3 bases, the J end lost 4 bases, and 12 bases lay between the germline ends. This CDR3 comprises 14 residues. Germline CDR1 MNHNS, CDR2 SASEGT. The CDR3 DNA sequence: TGTGCCAGCAGTGAGTCGACAGGCTCCTATGGCTACACCTTC. As protein: CASSESTGSYGYTF.

CDR3 sequence reads: CASSRDRGEGYTF. For the CDR3, the DNA is TGTGCCAGCAGCAGAGACAGGGGGGAAGGCTACACCTTC. The chain is built from TRBV11-2 and TRBJ1-2, with 9 nucleotides matching TRBD1. There are 13 residues in the CDR3. Germline V gene lookup returns CDR1 SGHAT and CDR2 FQNNGV. Trimming at V came to 5 bases and at J to 8 bases, leaving 6 bases not matched to a gene.

J is TRBJ2-2 and V is TRBV4-1, with D perhaps matching TRBD1 (6 bases). CDR1 is MGHRA and CDR2 is YSYEKL in the germline V gene. The CDR3 has 12 residues. The V end was cut by 4 bases, the J end by 6 bases, with 6 bases between. In DNA, the CDR3 is TGCGCCAGCAGCCGGACAGCCGGGGAGCTGTTTTTT. The encoded protein is CASSRTAGELFF.

With respect to this clone: The sample holds other DNA sequences that translate to the same CDR3. This chain joins TRBV2 and TRBJ1-5; 7 bases are shared with TRBD1. CDR1 is SNHLY and CDR2 is FYNNEI in the germline V gene. This CDR3 is built from 15 residues. V was clipped by 5 bases and J by 1 base; unmatched bases: 5. CDR3 residues: CASSSGGPSNQPQHF. As DNA, the CDR3 is TGTGCCAGCAGTTCAGGGGGGCCGAGCAATCAGCCCCAGCATTTT.

The chain is built from TRBV5-4 and TRBJ2-3; 7 bases are a match to TRBD2. Unmatched junction bases numbered 3, after V lost 2 bases and J lost 3 bases. Germline lookup yields CDR1 SGHNT and CDR2 YYREEE (reference sequence). This CDR3 is 14 amino acids long. The CDR3 DNA sequence: TGTGCCAGCAGCTTCGCGGGAGTGACAGATACGCAGTATTTT. Translation gives CASSFAGVTDTQYF.

The V gene is TRBV5-1, the J gene TRBJ2-2; TRBD2 aligns across 9 bases. CDR1 SGHRS and CDR2 YFSETQ come from the germline V gene. The CDR3 sequence is 14 residues long. Trimming at V came to 5 bases and at J to 6 bases, leaving 5 bases not matched to a gene. DNA of the CDR3: TGCGCCAGCAGTGATAGCGGGAGTTCCGGGGAGCTGTTTTTT. Translation: CASSDSGSSGELFF. Combining the CDR3 with reference TRBV5-1 and TRBJ2-2 gives the whole variable domain KAGVTQTPRYLIKTRGQQVTLSCSPISGHRSVSWYQQTPGQGLQFLFEYFSETQRNKGNFPGRFSGRQFSNSRSEMNVSTLELGDSALYLCASSDSGSSGELFFGEGSRLTVL.

V is TRBV12-5 and J is TRBJ1-6; 8 bases are shared with TRBD1. The V segment lost 6 bases and the J segment 7 bases; nucleotides outside the gene matches: 8. This CDR3 has 15 amino acids. Germline CDR1 LGHNT, CDR2 FRNRAP. DNA for the CDR3: TGTGCTAGTGGCACTCCGGACAGGGTGAATTCACCCCTCCACTTT. This codes for CASGTPDRVNSPLHF.

V gene TRBV30 combines with J gene TRBJ1-5, with 7 bases identical to TRBD1. V shed 5 bases, J shed 6 bases, and the junction held 13 bases outside the gene matches. CDR1 is GTSNPN, CDR2 SVGIG, per germline (reference sequence). The CDR3 runs to 15 residues. The CDR3 loop reads CAWGRGLAYSQPQHF. The CDR3 DNA follows: TGTGCCTGGGGCAGGGGGTTGGCTTACAGTCAGCCCCAGCATTTT.

The rearrangement links TRBV19 to TRBJ1-6, with unresolved D. CDR1 and CDR2 (germline): LNHDA, SQIVND (reference sequence). V dropped 7 bases and J dropped 7 bases, with 11 bases sitting between them. CDR3 length: 13 residues. The CDR3 DNA follows: TGTGCCAGTACTCACGGTCTAAATTCACCCCTCCACTTT. It is translated as CASTHGLNSPLHF. Full variable domain (remainder filled in from reference TRBV19 and TRBJ1-6): DGGITQSPKYLFRKEGQNVTLSCEQNLNHDAMYWYRQDPGQGLRLIYYSQIVNDFQKGDIAEGYSVSREKKESFPLTVTSAQKNPTAFYLCASTHGLNSPLHFGNGTRLTVT.

The chain links TRBV15 to TRBJ2-5; 12 bases fit TRBD1. The germline gives CDR1 LNHNV, CDR2 YYDKDF (reference sequence). Trimming cost V 4 bases and J 5 bases; bases outside gene matches: 8. CDR3 length equals 16 residues. This CDR3 reads CATSTEGTGGGETQYF. Here the CDR3 DNA reads TGTGCCACCAGCACCGAGGGGACAGGGGGCGGGGAGACCCAGTACTTC.

This clone has a single count. DNA of the CDR3: TGTGCCAGCAGCCCCCGACTAGCGGCTGACAATGAGCAGTTCTTC. Its protein is CASSPRLAADNEQFF. The J gene is TRBJ2-1, the V gene TRBV7-9, with 9 bases matching TRBD2. Per germline, CDR1 SEHNR and CDR2 FQNEAQ (reference sequence). J gave up 5 bases and V 5 bases, and 7 bases lay outside the gene matches. The CDR3 is made up of 15 amino acids. Looking up the rest from reference TRBV7-9 and TRBJ2-1 gives the full variable domain: DTGVSQNPRHKITKRGQNVTFRCDPISEHNRLYWYRQTLGQGPEFLTYFQNEAQLEKSRLLSDRFSAERPKGSFSTLEIQRTEQGDSAMYLCASSPRLAADNEQFFGPGTRLTVL.

The V call is TRBV9, the J call TRBJ2-7; weak D call: TRBD2 (6 bases). This CDR3 contains 17 residues. V lost 0 bases and J lost 0, with 16 bases in between. Germline CDR1 and CDR2: SGDLS and YYNGEE. The chain's CDR3 is CASSVGGGDYYSYEQYF. The CDR3 bases are TGTGCCAGCAGCGTAGGGGGAGGAGACTACTACTCCTACGAGCAGTACTTC.

The rearrangement uses TRBV7-9 and TRBJ2-5; TRBD2 aligns across 9 bases. The CDR3 length is 16 residues. V was clipped by 5 bases and J by 4 bases; unmatched bases: 11. The germline V gene encodes CDR1 SEHNR and CDR2 FQNEAQ (reference sequence). CDR3 DNA sequence: TGTGCCAGCAGCCCTAGCAGGCGGGAGGGTGGAGAGACCCAGTACTTC. Translated, it gives CASSPSRREGGETQYF.

This chain joins TRBV19 and TRBJ1-5, with a weak D call TRBD1 (5 bases). Germline CDR1 LNHDA, CDR2 SQIVND (reference sequence). CDR3 length equals 14 residues. V was trimmed by 0 bases and J by 5 bases, leaving 8 bases between them. The CDR3 is CASSIDRGDQPQHF. CDR3 nucleotide sequence: TGTGCCAGTAGTATAGATCGGGGGGATCAGCCCCAGCATTTT.

V usage is TRBV30 and J usage is TRBJ1-5; D remains ambiguous. Germline V gene data show CDR1 as GTSNPN and CDR2 as SVGIG (reference sequence). V shed 0 bases and J shed 0 bases, with 9 bases lying between them. The CDR3 contains 15 residues. The CDR3 sequence: CAWSVLGSSNQPQHF. As DNA, the CDR3 is TGTGCCTGGAGTGTATTGGGGAGTAGCAATCAGCCCCAGCATTTT.

The gene calls are TRBV5-1 and TRBJ1-1; possible D gene TRBD1, 5 bases. Germline values: CDR1 SGHRS, CDR2 YFSETQ. V was cut by 4 bases and J by 1 base, with 11 bases left in between. The CDR3 runs 14 residues. The CDR3 sequence: CASSEGVPNTEAFF. The CDR3 nucleotides read TGCGCCAGCAGCGAAGGGGTGCCGAACACTGAAGCTTTCTTT.